A selection of T cell receptor beta chains follows, all from one sample in a study of T cells in tumors after PD-1 blockade. TCRdb's copy holds only in-frame clones and misses some; the assay was immunoSEQ multiplex PCR. Here the sample spans approximately 47,000 clones, over 70% being singletons. The sequencing here drew on PBMCs, taken before anti-PD-1 treatment. Receptors were obtained from a human donor with basal cell carcinoma. The CDR3 runs from the conserved cysteine through the conserved F or W. Each record gives: clone size, V gene, J gene, D gene, CDR3 DNA, CDR3 protein. A D gene is named only where the DNA matches it firmly. Not all rows give a size; the values are once, few, many and, for expanded clones, a class.

>NA|TRBV7-9|TRBJ2-1|NA
TGTGCCAGCAGCTTAGAGGGTGCGAGAAATGAGCAGTTCTTC
CASSLEGARNEQFF
>NA|TRBV6-4|TRBJ2-1|NA
TGTGCCAGCAGTGACTCGAAGGGGGGCAACTACAATGAGCAGTTCTTC
CASSDSKGGNYNEQFF
>NA|TRBV15|TRBJ1-5|NA
TGTGCCACCAGCAGAGGAACAGCTAATCAGCCCCAGCATTTT
CATSRGTANQPQHF
>NA|TRBV19|TRBJ2-1|TRBD2
TGTGCCAGTAGTATAACCCATGCGGGGGTGTACAATGAGCAGTTCTTC
CASSITHAGVYNEQFF
>NA|TRBV9|TRBJ2-1|TRBD2
TGTGCCAGCAGCGCGGGGGGGCCAGCCTACAATGAGCAGTTCTTC
CASSAGGPAYNEQFF
>once|TRBV4-2|TRBJ1-2|NA
TGTGCCAGCAGCCCTCAAAGCGAGGGGCAGGGCTATGGCTACACCTTC
CASSPQSEGQGYGYTF
>NA|TRBV5-5|TRBJ2-7|TRBD2
TGTGCCAGCAGCTTAGAAGCGGGGGGTCACTACGAGCAGTACTTC
CASSLEAGGHYEQYF
>once|TRBV3-1/TRBV3-2|TRBJ2-4|TRBD2
TGTGCCAGCAGCCAAGAGGGTCCTAGCGGGGCTCTAGCCAAAAACATTCAGTACTTC
CASSQEGPSGALAKNIQYF
>few|TRBV28|TRBJ1-5|NA
TGTGCCAGCAGTGCGTACGGGGGTGACCAGCATTTT
CASSAYGGDQHF
>NA|TRBV16|TRBJ1-1|NA
TGTGCCAGCAGCCAATATGAGTTTCCCCTTTCTAACACTGAAGCTTTCTTT
CASSQYEFPLSNTEAFF
>NA|TRBV2|TRBJ1-2|NA
TGTGCCAGCAGGGAGATCTTAAACTATGGCTACACCTTC
CASREILNYGYTF
>NA|TRBV11-2|TRBJ1-1|TRBD1
TGTGCCAGCAGCCTCCGGAGGGGACAGGGGGTATTGAACACTGAAGCTTTCTTT
CASSLRRGQGVLNTEAFF
>NA|TRBV27|TRBJ2-7|TRBD1
TGTGCCAGCAGCCCAGGACAGGGTCGCGACGAGCAGTACTTC
CASSPGQGRDEQYF
>NA|TRBV30|TRBJ2-2|NA
TGTGCCTGGAGTGAGGGTCTCCGGCCCGGGGAGCTGTTTTTT
CAWSEGLRPGELFF
>few|TRBV5-6|TRBJ2-5|NA
TGTGCCAGCAGCTTGGCCTGGTCAGGGCCTTTTGGGGAGACCCAGTACTTC
CASSLAWSGPFGETQYF